This entry is about one T cell receptor (beta chain). Its antigen is currently not known. No base quality values were provided; no much bigger clone lies one nucleotide off. Deletion took 0 bases off V and 0 bases off J, with a span of 8 bases between the germline ends. The germline V gene gives CDR1 as ENHRY and CDR2 as SYGVKD. From the cysteine through the phenylalanine, the CDR3 covers 16 amino acids. This entry keeps only the CDR3 DNA: 48 bases, framed from base 1. This sample stems from a study of OX40 agonist ivuxolimab in advanced cancers. Turning to the overall study: Ivuxolimab was a fully human IgG2 agonistic monoclonal antibody targeting the costimulatory receptor OX40 (CD134). Intravenous ivuxolimab was administered to patients every 2 weeks at six dose levels: 0.01, 0.1, 0.3, 1.5, 3 and 10 mg/kg. Three dose-escalation patients achieved partial responses, one with hepatocellular carcinoma and two with cutaneous melanoma. The paper covers the monotherapy dose-escalation part of the phase I ivuxolimab trial, which included N = 52 patients. The purpose of peripheral TCRbeta sequencing was to test whether ivuxolimab changed TCR sequence diversity and led to clonal T-cell expansion. Among the 52 dose-escalation patients, 19 had hepatocellular carcinoma, roughly 15 melanoma, 9 renal cell carcinoma and 9 head and neck cancer. Patients were allowed to have had prior anti-PD-1, anti-PD-L1 or anti-CTLA-4 therapy, and around two fifths of the dose-escalation patients had been treated with checkpoint inhibitors. In the dose-escalation cohort, 82.7% of patients were male, and the mean age was roughly 60 years, with a range of roughly 20 to 79. General study outcomes and caveats: In the 0.1-3.0 mg/kg groups, partial responders were among the patients with the lowest normalized peripheral clonal expansion, particularly in CD8+ T cells. Clonal expansion of both CD4+ and CD8+ blood T cells was observed from baseline to week 6 at doses 0.1 to 3.0 mg/kg. Which antigens the clonally expanded peripheral T cells were specific for was not determined. After ivuxolimab, expanded clones were on average more numerous among CD8+ T cells than among CD4+ T cells. Low levels of normalized T-cell clonal expansion were also seen in some nonresponding patients.

Genomic DNA was isolated from the sorted cells so that the TCRbeta CDR3 region could be sequenced. The immunoSEQ Assay was used to sequence the TCRbeta CDR3 regions. In TCRdb, the immuneACCESS table is reduced to in-frame sequences with V and J assigned. These tables do not hold every clone; where another copy was compared, an unresolved V gene accounts for under half, and the others remain unexplained. This sample lists around 91,000 clones; roughly 89% were detected once. The top ten constitute roughly 0.19% of the sample. Patients with a history of autoimmune disease or receiving systemic immunosuppression were excluded from the trial. Peripheral blood for TCR sequencing was collected from all dose cohorts at baseline, on cycle 4 day 1, and on cycle 7 day 1. The samples were taken from a phase I, first-in-human, multicenter, open-label dose-escalation trial of ivuxolimab. The trial enrolled adults with locally advanced or metastatic head and neck squamous cell, hepatocellular, melanoma or renal cell carcinoma. CD4+ and CD8+ T cells were sorted separately from peripheral blood before TCR sequencing.

This clonotype originated in an adult with an advanced solid tumor such as melanoma, head and neck, liver or kidney cancer. The sequence links TRBV10-3 to TRBJ1-4; no D segment can be confidently identified. The sequences come from CD4+ or CD8+ T cells sorted from blood, collected in a trial of the OX40 agonist ivuxolimab. The DNA sequence follows: TGTGCCATCAGTGAGTCGCAGAGAGCAACTAATGAAAAACTGTTTTTT. Its protein is CAISESQRATNEKLFF.